This T cell receptor (beta chain) came from a study of blood T cell dynamics during melanoma immunotherapy. The study's findings and limits: Unlike progressors, later disease-control patients had W3 repertoires gaining clonality or diversity.

V dropped 6 bases and J dropped 7; count of bases not matched to a gene: 7. The CDR3 has 13 amino acids. Germline V gene data show CDR1 as WNHNN and CDR2 as SYGVQD (reference sequence). Each bulk PBMC sample had roughly 400 ng DNA loaded. Data came from immunoSEQ multiplex PCR; TCRdb stores just in-frame clones and leaves some out. The profile shows approximately 15,000 clones, around 84% of them singletons. Concerning this clone: The antigen is undetermined.

Described time point: pre-treatment baseline. Disease control meant complete response, partial response or stable disease at 12 weeks. This chain uses TRBV10-1 with TRBJ1-1; 8 bases are shared with TRBD1. The source was blood, collected from a patient treated with checkpoint blockade. This clonotype originated in a human donor with melanoma. The CDR3 bases are TGCGCCAGCAGGTCAGGGGGCTCGGGTGAAGCTTTCTTT. It translates to CASRSGGSGEAFF.